These 20 T cell receptor beta chains originate from one sample sequenced in a study of tissue T cells after allogeneic stem cell transplantation. Sequenced by immunoSEQ multiplex PCR; TCRdb stores in-frame clones only, minus some. Here the sample spans nearly 50,000 clones, nearly 75% being singletons. The sequenced sample consisted of sorted cells pooled from one or two spleens. The source of these receptors is a pool of C57BL/6 mice in good health.

Notes on this clone: Gene names refer to mouse genes. The read ends 1 residue early relative to the CDR3; the germline J gene fills the gap. The rearrangement uses TRBV29 and TRBJ2-2; 9 bases align to TRBD1. V shed 4 bases, J shed 4 bases, and the junction held 1 base outside the gene matches. The CDR3 extends over 14 amino acids. From germline, CDR1 is MSHET and CDR2 SYDVDS. The CDR3 sequence is CASSWDRVTGQLYF. The CDR3 bases that were read are TGTGCTAGCAGTTGGGACAGGGTCACCGGGCAGCTCTAC.

In its sample, this clone was seen once. The genes are named according to mouse. The CDR3 end is not reached by the read, which stops 1 residue before it; the germline J gene fills it in. The genes are TRBV4 and TRBJ2-1; D gene uncertain. Looked up from germline, CDR1 is LGHDT and CDR2 is YNNKQL (reference sequence). V dropped 4 bases and J dropped 3 bases, with 4 bases sitting between them. The CDR3 contains 12 residues. CDR3 DNA (partial): TGTGCCAGCAGCTCCCTCTATGCTGAGCAGTTC. Protein: CASSSLYAEQF. The CDR3, in full, reads CASSSLYAEQFF.

Concerning this clone: Gene names are the mouse ones. The CDR3 end falls 1 residue outside the read, so it is completed with the germline J gene. The chain has TRBV31 and TRBJ1-2, with 8 bases fitting TRBD1. The CDR3 consists of 14 residues. From germline, CDR1 is GKSSPN and CDR2 SITVG. V shed 0 bases, J shed 5 bases, and the junction held 5 bases outside the gene matches. Incomplete CDR3 DNA: TGTGCCTGGAGTCTAGACAGGGGAAGGTCCGACTACACC. It encodes CAWSLDRGRSDYT. The whole CDR3 sequence reads CAWSLDRGRSDYTF.

On this clone: Germline and genes: mouse. Read coverage stops 1 residue before the CDR3 terminus; the germline J gene supplies the remainder. The rearrangement joins TRBV12-1 to TRBJ1-2; 7 bases are a match to TRBD1. The CDR3 loop spans 14 amino acids. V gave up 4 bases and J gave up 0 bases; unmatched junction bases: 4. The germline V gene has CDR1 SGHSN and CDR2 HYEKVE. The CDR3 loop reads CASSRDSSNSDYTF. Incomplete CDR3 DNA: TGTGCCAGCTCCCGGGACAGCTCAAACTCCGACTACACC.

As to this clone: Genes and germline come from the mouse. The read terminates 1 residue before the CDR3 end, so the remaining end is supplied by the germline J gene. This chain links TRBV12-1 with TRBJ2-7; 9 nucleotides align to TRBD1. J was trimmed by 2 bases and V by 2 bases; bases with no gene match: 3. Germline V gene lookup returns CDR1 SGHSN and CDR2 HYEKVE. The CDR3 has 14 amino acids. The CDR3 region is CASSPGTGPYEQYF. CDR3 DNA (partial): TGTGCCAGCTCTCCCGGGACAGGGCCCTATGAACAGTAC.

As regards this clone: The genes and germline here are from mouse. The CDR3 end is not reached by the read, which stops 1 residue before it; the germline J gene fills it in. The V call is TRBV15, the J call TRBJ1-4; 8 bases map to TRBD1. CDR1 is SGHND, CDR2 FRSKSL, per germline. V was pared by 5 bases and J by 3 bases, with 2 bases of the junction left unmatched. The CDR3 totals 14 residues. The DNA read from the CDR3 is TGTGCCAGCAGTGAACAGGGGGCCAACGAAAGATTATTT. Its protein is CASSEQGANERLF. The full CDR3 protein reads CASSEQGANERLFF.

To note about this clone: The gene names given are mouse names. The read terminates 1 residue before the CDR3 end, so the remaining end is supplied by the germline J gene. J is TRBJ1-2 and V is TRBV3, with D maybe TRBD1 (5 bases). The CDR3 is 12 amino acids. From germline, CDR1 is SNHLY and CDR2 FYNGKV (reference sequence). With 1 base removed from V and 6 bases from J, the gap between germline ends came to 6 bases. The covered CDR3 bases are TGTGCCAGCAGCTTAGGGGGGACCGACTACACC. This translates into CASSLGGTDYT. The whole CDR3 sequence is CASSLGGTDYTF.

Concerning this clone itself: Mouse names are used for the genes. The CDR3 end is not reached by the read, which stops 1 residue before it; the germline J gene fills it in. The chain carries TRBV3 and TRBJ2-4, with 7 bases aligning to TRBD1. The CDR3 is 13 amino acids. Trimming took 3 bases from V and 7 from J; bases not matched to a gene: 4. Per the germline V gene, CDR1 is SNHLY and CDR2 is FYNGKV (reference sequence). The CDR3 here is CASSLGQRDTLYF. The CDR3 DNA, read in part, is TGTGCCAGCAGCTTGGGACAGAGGGACACCTTGTAC.

This clone was recorded once. The listed genes are named as in mouse. The missing CDR3 end, 1 residue past where the read stops, is filled in from the germline J gene. Distinct nucleotide sequences in the sample also encode this CDR3. The rearrangement links TRBV13-2 to TRBJ1-3; D call uncertain. Germline CDR1 NNHNN, CDR2 SYGAGS (reference sequence). The CDR3 is 14 residues long. Trimming shortened V by 1 base and J by 0 bases, and 5 bases separated the two germline ends. Partial CDR3 DNA: TGTGCCAGCGGTGATCCCAATTCTGGAAATACGCTCTAT. Translation: CASGDPNSGNTLY. The whole CDR3 protein reads CASGDPNSGNTLYF.

As to this clone: Genes and germline come from the mouse. The read ends 1 residue early relative to the CDR3; the germline J gene fills the gap. The rearrangement joins TRBV13-2 to TRBJ2-4, with a weak D call TRBD2 (6 bases). The CDR3 length is 14 residues. In germline, CDR1 is NNHNN, CDR2 SYGAGS (reference sequence). The ends were cut back, 4 bases at V and 0 bases at J, with 9 bases in the middle. CDR3 protein: CASGYWESQNTLYF. CDR3 DNA, as far as it was read: TGTGCCAGCGGTTACTGGGAGAGTCAAAACACCTTGTAC.

As to this clone: Gene names denote mouse genes. Read sequence stops 1 residue before the CDR3 end, and the germline J gene provides the missing end. The chain has TRBV16 and TRBJ1-1; 8 bases fit TRBD1. The V gene's germline CDR1 is SGHSA and CDR2 FRNQAP. After removal of 5 bases from V and 6 bases from J, the junction contained 2 bases not matched to a gene. The CDR3 has 12 residues. The CDR3 bases that were read are TGTGCAAGCAGCACACAGGGGGCAGAAGTCTTC. The encoded protein is CASSTQGAEVF. The full CDR3 reads CASSTQGAEVFF. Drawing the rest from reference TRBV16 and TRBJ1-1, the complete variable domain is NAGVIQTPRHKVTGKGQEATLWCEPISGHSAVFWYRQTIVQGLEFLTYFRNQAPIDDSGMPKERFSAQMPNQSHSTLKIQSTQPQDSAVYLCASSTQGAEVFFGKGTRLTVV.

On this clone: Gene names and germline refer to mouse. The read terminates 1 residue ahead of where the CDR3 ends, so the germline J gene completes it. The chain has TRBV19 and TRBJ2-5; no firm D call. Trimming took off 1 base at V and 0 bases at J, with 6 bases between the two ends. Germline CDR1 and CDR2: FNHDT and SITEND (reference sequence). This CDR3 has 14 amino acids. The sequenced part of the CDR3 DNA is TGTGCCAGCAGTATACAGTTTAACCAAGACACCCAGTAC. As protein: CASSIQFNQDTQY. The whole CDR3 sequence reads CASSIQFNQDTQYF.

Worth noting for this clone: Here the gene names and germline are mouse. The read ends 1 residue early relative to the CDR3; the germline J gene fills the gap. V is TRBV31 and J is TRBJ1-6; 9 positions match TRBD1. TRBJ1-6 belongs to the ORF category, with a function that is uncertain. The CDR3 has 14 amino acids. Germline-derived CDR1 and CDR2 are GKSSPN and SITVG. The V gene end was trimmed by 0 bases and the J gene end by 10 bases; junction bases not matched to a gene: 4. The CDR3 is CAWSLGTGRSPLYF. The sequenced CDR3 bases are TGTGCCTGGAGTCTCGGGACAGGGAGGTCGCCCCTCTAC.

Concerning this clone: The gene symbols are mouse symbols. The read falls 1 residue short of the CDR3 end, and the missing part is taken from the germline J gene. The chain carries TRBV1 and TRBJ2-5; the D gene is possibly TRBD1 (5 bases). The CDR3 extends over 11 amino acids. V was pared by 4 bases and J by 6 bases, with 5 bases between. CDR1 and CDR2 (germline): NSQYPW, LRSPGD (reference sequence). The CDR3 sequence: CTCSDRDTQYF. CDR3 DNA (partial): TGCACCTGCAGTGACAGGGACACCCAGTAC.

This clone was counted a single time. The listed genes are named as in mouse. The CDR3 is cut off 1 residue early in the read; its end comes from the germline J gene. Other DNA sequences in the sample encode the same CDR3. The rearrangement links TRBV3 to TRBJ2-7; possibly TRBD1 or TRBD2 for D (5 bases each). Germline V lookup: CDR1 SNHLY, CDR2 FYNGKV (reference sequence). V was trimmed by 3 bases and J by 7 bases, leaving 7 bases between them. The CDR3 has 11 amino acids. CDR3 loop: CASSLGVEQYF. Incomplete CDR3 DNA: TGTGCCAGCAGCTTGGGGGTGGAACAGTAC.

This clone was detected once. The genes and germline here are from mouse. The read ends 1 residue before the CDR3 terminus; that terminus is restored from the germline J gene. The chain is built from TRBV1 and TRBJ1-6, with TRBD1 as a possible D gene (6 bases). TRBJ1-6 is filed as an ORF, its function uncertain. The length of the CDR3 is 15 residues. Germline V lookup: CDR1 NSQYPW, CDR2 LRSPGD (reference sequence). The ends were cut back, 2 bases at V and 3 bases at J, with 8 bases in the middle. The sequenced part of the CDR3 DNA is TGCACCTGCAGTGCACAGGGGTACTATAATTCGCCCCTCTAC. Its protein product is CTCSAQGYYNSPLY. Given in full, the CDR3 is CTCSAQGYYNSPLYF.

As regards this clone: The genes are named according to mouse. The CDR3 end is not reached by the read, which stops 1 residue before it; the germline J gene fills it in. The chain recombines TRBV1 with TRBJ2-7; D gene uncertain. The CDR3 loop spans 12 amino acids. The ends were cut back, 1 base at V and 4 bases at J, with 5 bases in the middle. Per germline, CDR1 NSQYPW and CDR2 LRSPGD (reference sequence). CDR3 bases read: TGCACCTGCAGTGCAGCGCAGTATGAACAGTAC. This sequence encodes CTCSAAQYEQY. The CDR3 reads in full as CTCSAAQYEQYF.

A word on this clone: Genes here carry mouse names. The sequence runs out 1 residue before the end of the CDR3; the remainder is reconstructed from the germline J gene. The chain carries TRBV5 and TRBJ2-3; D may be TRBD2 (5 bases). Germline CDR1 is LGHNA and CDR2 is YNLKQL (reference sequence). The CDR3 loop spans 15 amino acids. Trimming removed 1 base from V and 0 bases from J, with 8 bases in between. CDR3 protein: CASSQVGSSAETLYF. The DNA read from the CDR3 is TGTGCCAGCAGCCAAGTGGGGTCTAGTGCAGAAACGCTGTAT.

With respect to this clone: Mouse gene names apply. The DNA ends 1 residue before the CDR3 does, and the rest of the CDR3 is filled in from the germline J gene. The V call is TRBV2, the J call TRBJ2-3; 10 bases match TRBD2. This CDR3 comprises 18 residues. CDR1 and CDR2 (germline): LGHNA, YSYQKL. V lost 0 bases, J lost 0 bases, and 6 bases stayed unmatched. The part of the CDR3 DNA that was read is TGTGCCAGCAGCCAAGATGGGACTGGGGCTTCTAGTGCAGAAACGCTGTAT. Translated, it gives CASSQDGTGASSAETLY. From start to end, the CDR3 is CASSQDGTGASSAETLYF.

This clone was seen a handful of times. The listed genes are named as in mouse. The read ends 1 residue before the CDR3 terminus; that terminus is restored from the germline J gene. The genes are TRBV31 and TRBJ2-7, with D unclear. V lost 0 bases and J 5 bases, leaving 8 bases between the germline ends. Germline assignment: CDR1 GKSSPN and CDR2 SITVG. CDR3 size: 12 residues. The part of the CDR3 DNA that was read is TGTGCCTGGAGTCTAGGGCAGCATGAACAGTAC. Protein sequence: CAWSLGQHEQY. The CDR3 reads in full as CAWSLGQHEQYF.